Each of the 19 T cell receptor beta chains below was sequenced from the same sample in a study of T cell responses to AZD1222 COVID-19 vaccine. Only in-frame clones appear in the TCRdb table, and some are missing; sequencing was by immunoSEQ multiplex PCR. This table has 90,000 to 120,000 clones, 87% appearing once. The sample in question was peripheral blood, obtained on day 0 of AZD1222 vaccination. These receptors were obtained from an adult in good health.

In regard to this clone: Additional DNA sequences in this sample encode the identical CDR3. CDR3 bases: TGTGCCAGCAGCACAGGTGGGAGCTACGAGCAGTACTTC. Its protein product is CASSTGGSYEQYF. The chain recombines TRBV7-9 with TRBJ2-7; D is perhaps TRBD1 or TRBD2 (5 bases each). Between the trimmed V and J ends, which lost 5 bases and 3 bases, there was a span of 11 bases. The germline gives CDR1 SEHNR, CDR2 FQNEAQ (reference sequence). This CDR3 has 13 residues.

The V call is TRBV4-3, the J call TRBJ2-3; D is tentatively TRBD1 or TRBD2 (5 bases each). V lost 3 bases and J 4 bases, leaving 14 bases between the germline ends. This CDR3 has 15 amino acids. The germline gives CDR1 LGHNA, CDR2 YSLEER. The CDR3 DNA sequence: TGCGCCAGCAGCCAGGGGACCTATGGTTCAGATACGCAGTATTTT. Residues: CASSQGTYGSDTQYF.

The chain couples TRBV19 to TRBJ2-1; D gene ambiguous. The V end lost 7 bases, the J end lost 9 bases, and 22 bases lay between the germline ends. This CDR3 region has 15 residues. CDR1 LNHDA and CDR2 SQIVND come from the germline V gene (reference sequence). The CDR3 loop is CASKDRAGLGGEQFF. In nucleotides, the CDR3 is TGTGCCAGTAAAGACCGGGCCGGCCTCGGTGGTGAGCAGTTCTTC. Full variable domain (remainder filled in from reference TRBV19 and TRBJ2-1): DGGITQSPKYLFRKEGQNVTLSCEQNLNHDAMYWYRQDPGQGLRLIYYSQIVNDFQKGDIAEGYSVSREKKESFPLTVTSAQKNPTAFYLCASKDRAGLGGEQFFGPGTRLTVL.

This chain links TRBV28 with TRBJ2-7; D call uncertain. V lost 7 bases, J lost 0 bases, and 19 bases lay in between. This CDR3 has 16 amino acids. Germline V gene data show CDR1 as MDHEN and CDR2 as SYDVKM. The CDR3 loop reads CASTLNRKGSSYEQYF. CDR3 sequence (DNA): TGTGCCAGCACCCTAAATCGAAAGGGTAGCTCCTACGAGCAGTACTTC.

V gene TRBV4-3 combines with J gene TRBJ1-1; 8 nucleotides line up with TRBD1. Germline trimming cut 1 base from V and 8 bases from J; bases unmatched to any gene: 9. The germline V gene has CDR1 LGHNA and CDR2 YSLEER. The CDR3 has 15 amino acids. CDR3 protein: CASSQGQGYIYEAFF. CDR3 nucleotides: TGCGCCAGCAGCCAAGGACAGGGGTATATTTACGAAGCTTTCTTT.

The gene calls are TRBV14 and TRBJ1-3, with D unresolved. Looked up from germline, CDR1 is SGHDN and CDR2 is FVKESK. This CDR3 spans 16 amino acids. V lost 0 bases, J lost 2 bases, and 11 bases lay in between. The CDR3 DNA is TGTGCCAGCAGCCAAGATGCCAGGTTGGCTGGAAACACCATATATTTT. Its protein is CASSQDARLAGNTIYF.

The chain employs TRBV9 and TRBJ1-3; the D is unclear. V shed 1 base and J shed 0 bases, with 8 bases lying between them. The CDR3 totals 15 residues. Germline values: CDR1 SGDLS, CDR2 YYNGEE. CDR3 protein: CASSVSGSSGNTIYF. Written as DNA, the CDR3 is TGTGCCAGCAGCGTATCGGGATCCTCTGGAAACACCATATATTTT.

The DNA for the CDR3 is TGTGCCAGCAGCGTAGCCCAGGCCTCTTATGGCTACACCTTC. Encoded protein: CASSVAQASYGYTF. The rearrangement uses TRBV9 and TRBJ1-2, with D unclear. V was cut by 0 bases and J by 5 bases, with 11 bases left in between. Germline CDR1 SGDLS, CDR2 YYNGEE. CDR3 length: 14 residues.

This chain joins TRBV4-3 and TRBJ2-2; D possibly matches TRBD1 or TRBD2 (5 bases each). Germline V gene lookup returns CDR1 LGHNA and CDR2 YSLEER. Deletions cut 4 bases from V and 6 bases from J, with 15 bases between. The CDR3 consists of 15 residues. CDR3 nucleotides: TGCGCCAGCAGCCCCGGGACGGCTCTGTCCGGGGAGCTGTTTTTT. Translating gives CASSPGTALSGELFF.

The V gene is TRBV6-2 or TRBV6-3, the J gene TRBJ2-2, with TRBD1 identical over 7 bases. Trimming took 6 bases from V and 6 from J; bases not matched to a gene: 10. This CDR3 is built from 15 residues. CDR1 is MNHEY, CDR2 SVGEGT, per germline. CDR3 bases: TGTGCCAGCAGCCCGACAGGGTTAGTTTCCGGGGAGCTGTTTTTT. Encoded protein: CASSPTGLVSGELFF.

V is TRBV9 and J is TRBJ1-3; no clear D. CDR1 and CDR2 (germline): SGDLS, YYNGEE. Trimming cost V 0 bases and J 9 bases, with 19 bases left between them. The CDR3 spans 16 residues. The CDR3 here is CASSVDPGRNLGTIYF. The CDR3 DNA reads TGTGCCAGCAGCGTAGACCCCGGCCGCAATCTGGGCACCATATATTTT.

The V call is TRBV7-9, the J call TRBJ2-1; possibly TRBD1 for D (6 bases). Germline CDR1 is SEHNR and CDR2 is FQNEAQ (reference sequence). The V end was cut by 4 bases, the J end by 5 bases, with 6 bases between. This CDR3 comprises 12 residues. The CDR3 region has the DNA TGTGCCAGCAGCTGGGACAACAATGAGCAGTTCTTC. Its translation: CASSWDNNEQFF.

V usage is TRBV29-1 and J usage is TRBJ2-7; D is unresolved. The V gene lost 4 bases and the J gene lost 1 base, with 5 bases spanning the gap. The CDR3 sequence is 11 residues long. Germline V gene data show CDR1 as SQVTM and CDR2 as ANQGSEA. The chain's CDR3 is CSVGESYEQYF. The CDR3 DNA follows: TGCAGCGTTGGCGAATCCTACGAGCAGTACTTC.

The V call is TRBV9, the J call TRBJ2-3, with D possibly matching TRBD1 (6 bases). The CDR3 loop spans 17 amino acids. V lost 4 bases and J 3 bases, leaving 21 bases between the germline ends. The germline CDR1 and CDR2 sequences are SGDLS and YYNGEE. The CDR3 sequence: CASSFTRVQGPTDTQYF. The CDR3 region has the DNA TGTGCCAGCAGCTTCACACGTGTTCAGGGGCCGACAGATACGCAGTATTTT.

The CDR3 region is CASSPPYRKSYEQYF. CDR3 DNA sequence: TGTGCCAGCAGCCCGCCTTACAGGAAATCCTACGAGCAGTACTTC. The chain is built from TRBV7-8 and TRBJ2-7; possible D gene TRBD1, 5 bases. CDR1 is SGHVS and CDR2 is FQNEAQ in the germline V gene. The CDR3 loop spans 15 amino acids. The germline V and J ends were trimmed by 5 bases and 1 base, with 15 bases remaining between them. The full variable domain, its missing parts supplied by reference TRBV7-8 and TRBJ2-7, is GAGVSQSPRYKVAKRGQDVALRCDPISGHVSLFWYQQALGQGPEFLTYFQNEAQLDKSGLPSDRFFAERPEGSVSTLKIQRTQQEDSAVYLCASSPPYRKSYEQYFGPGTRLTVT.

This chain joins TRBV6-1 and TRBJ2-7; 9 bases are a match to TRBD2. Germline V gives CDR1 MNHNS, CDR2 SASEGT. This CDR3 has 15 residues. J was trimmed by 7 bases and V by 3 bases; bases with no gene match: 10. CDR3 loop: CASSETALAGVEQYF. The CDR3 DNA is TGTGCCAGCAGTGAGACCGCTTTAGCGGGAGTAGAGCAGTACTTC.

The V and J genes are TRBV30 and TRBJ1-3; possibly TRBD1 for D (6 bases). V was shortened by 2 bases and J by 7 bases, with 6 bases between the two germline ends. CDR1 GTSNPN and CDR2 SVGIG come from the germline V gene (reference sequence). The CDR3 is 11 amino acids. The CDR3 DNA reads TGTGCCTGGAGTACAGGGAACACCATATATTTT. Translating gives CAWSTGNTIYF.

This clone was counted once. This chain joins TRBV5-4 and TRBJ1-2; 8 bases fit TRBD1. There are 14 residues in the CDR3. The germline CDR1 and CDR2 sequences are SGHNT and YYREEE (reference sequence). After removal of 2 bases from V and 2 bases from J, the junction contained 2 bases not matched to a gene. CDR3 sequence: CASSLTGGNYGYTF. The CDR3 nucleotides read TGTGCCAGCAGCTTAACAGGGGGGAACTATGGCTACACCTTC.

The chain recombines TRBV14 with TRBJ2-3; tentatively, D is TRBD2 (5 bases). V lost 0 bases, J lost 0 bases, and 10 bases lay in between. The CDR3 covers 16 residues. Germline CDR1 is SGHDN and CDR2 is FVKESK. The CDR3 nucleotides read TGTGCCAGCAGCCAAGACCGGGGTCCTAGCACAGATACGCAGTATTTT. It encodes CASSQDRGPSTDTQYF. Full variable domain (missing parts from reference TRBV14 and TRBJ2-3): EAGVTQFPSHSVIEKGQTVTLRCDPISGHDNLYWYRRVMGKEIKFLLHFVKESKQDESGMPNNRFLAERTGGTYSTLKVQPAELEDSGVYFCASSQDRGPSTDTQYFGPGTRLTVL.